A selection of T cell receptor beta chains follows, all from one sample in a study of blood T cell repertoires in COVID-19. Assay used: immunoSEQ multiplex PCR; TCRdb lists only in-frame clones, some missing. Here the sample spans around 110,000 clones, roughly 83% being singletons. Input material: peripheral blood. These receptors all come from a man aged 25-40 years with acute or convalescent COVID-19. The CDR3 runs from the conserved cysteine through the conserved F or W. D genes are given only for firm matches.

DNA | CDR3 | J | D | V
TGCGCCAGCAGCTTGAATGCAGGGGGCAATGGCTACACCTTC | CASSLNAGGNGYTF | TRBJ1-2 | TRBD1 | TRBV5-1
TGTGCCAGCAGCCAATCAAACAGGGTCAACACTGAAGCTTTCTTT | CASSQSNRVNTEAFF | TRBJ1-1 | NA | TRBV16
TGCAGCGTTGAAGGAGGAGGGGCTGAAGCTTTCTTT | CSVEGGGAEAFF | TRBJ1-1 | NA | TRBV29-1
TGTGCCAGCAGCAGACAGGGATTCGGAAACACCATATATTTT | CASSRQGFGNTIYF | TRBJ1-3 | TRBD1 | TRBV6-5
TGTGCCAGTAGGATCGGGGGGGCAGAGCAGCCCCAGCATTTT | CASRIGGAEQPQHF | TRBJ1-5 | NA | TRBV19
TGTGCCAGCAGCCGTAGCGGGGGCCTCTACAATGAGCAGTTCTTC | CASSRSGGLYNEQFF | TRBJ2-1 | TRBD2 | TRBV7-8
TGCGCCAGCAGCTTTTGGGGACACCGGACTAGCGGGAGGGCTTCGAACACCGGGGAGCTGTTTTTT | CASSFWGHRTSGRASNTGELFF | TRBJ2-2 | TRBD2 | TRBV5-1
TGTGCCAGCAACACTGGGGCCCTCTATGGCTACACCTTC | CASNTGALYGYTF | TRBJ1-2 | NA | TRBV6-1
TGTGCCAGCAGCGCCCAACAGGGGCTTGGCGGCTACACCTTC | CASSAQQGLGGYTF | TRBJ1-2 | TRBD1 | TRBV9
TGCGCCAGCAGCCAAGACACCGGGTACCAAGAGACCCAGTACTTC | CASSQDTGYQETQYF | TRBJ2-5 | NA | TRBV4-3
TGTGCCAGCAGCCAAGAGCGGCGAGGTTCCTATGGCTACACCTTC | CASSQERRGSYGYTF | TRBJ1-2 | NA | TRBV3-1/TRBV3-2
TGTGCCAGCAGCTTAAGAACCCCGGGGGACTACGAGCAGTACTTC | CASSLRTPGDYEQYF | TRBJ2-7 | NA | TRBV7-8
TGTGCCAGCTCACCAGCTTCGACTGGGAACACCGGGGAGCTGTTTTTT | CASSPASTGNTGELFF | TRBJ2-2 | NA | TRBV18
TGTGCCAGCAGCTTGGTGGGGGCCTCTGGAAACACCATATATTTT | CASSLVGASGNTIYF | TRBJ1-3 | NA | TRBV5-6